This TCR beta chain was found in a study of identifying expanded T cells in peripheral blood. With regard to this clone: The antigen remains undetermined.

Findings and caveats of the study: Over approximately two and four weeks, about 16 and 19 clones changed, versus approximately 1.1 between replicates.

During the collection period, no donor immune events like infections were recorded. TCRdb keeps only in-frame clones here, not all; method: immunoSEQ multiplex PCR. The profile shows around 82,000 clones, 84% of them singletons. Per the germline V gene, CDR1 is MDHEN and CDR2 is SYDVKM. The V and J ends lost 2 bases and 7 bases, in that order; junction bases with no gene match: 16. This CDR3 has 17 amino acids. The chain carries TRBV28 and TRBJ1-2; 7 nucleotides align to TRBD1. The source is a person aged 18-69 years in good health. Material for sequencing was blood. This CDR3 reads CASSLNSAGQGVSGYTF. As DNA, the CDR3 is TGTGCCAGCAGTTTAAATTCTGCAGGGCAGGGGGTCTCTGGCTACACCTTC.